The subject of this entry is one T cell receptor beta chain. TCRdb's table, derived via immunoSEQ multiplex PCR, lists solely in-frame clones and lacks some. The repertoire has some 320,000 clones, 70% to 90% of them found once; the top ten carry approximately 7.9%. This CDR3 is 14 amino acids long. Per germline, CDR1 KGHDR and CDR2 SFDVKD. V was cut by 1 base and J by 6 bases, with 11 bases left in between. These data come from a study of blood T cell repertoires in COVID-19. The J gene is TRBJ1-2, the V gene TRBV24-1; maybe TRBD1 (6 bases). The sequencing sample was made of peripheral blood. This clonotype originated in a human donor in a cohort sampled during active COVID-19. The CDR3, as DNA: TGTGCCACCAGTGATTTACGACAGGAGCATGGCTACACCTTC. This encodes CATSDLRQEHGYTF.